This TCR beta chain originates from a study of cytomegalovirus exposure and HLA in healthy donors. CDR3 length: 8 amino acids. The germline gives CDR1 GTSNPN, CDR2 SVGIG (reference sequence). Trimming stripped 4 bases from V and 13 bases from J, with 7 bases between. All donors participated as healthy donors of bone marrow. Amplification used 60 Vbeta primers and 13 Jbeta primers. Libraries were prepared by immunoSEQ multiplex PCR; TCRdb keeps only in-frame clonotypes and omits some of them. The sample's table shows roughly 200,000 clones. The chain couples TRBV30 to TRBJ1-1, with D hard to call. This sequence was found in a girl aged 2-10 years in good health and CMV-seropositive. Sequenced: PBMCs. This CDR3 reads CAWNRFFF. The CDR3 DNA reads TGTGCCTGGAATCGTTTTTTCTTT.